This TCR beta chain was observed in a study of blood T cells in healthy people across ages. The CDR3 consists of 13 residues. Trimming took off 4 bases at V and 10 bases at J, with 14 bases between the two ends. Germline assignment: CDR1 LGHDT and CDR2 YNNKEL (reference sequence). Alongside a J-beta primer mix, a sample-barcoded 5' primer served in a second PCR lasting about 7 to 11 cycles. TCRdb fed the 5' RACE reads into MiXCR, producing one record per CDR3 protein. The data show approximately 1,000,000 distinct CDR3 sequences, 35% to 55% seen once. This clonotype was seen a single time. The sequenced material came from blood. This receptor was taken from a woman aged 55 to 70 in good health. This sequence joins TRBV3-1 and TRBJ2-1; D perhaps matches TRBD2 (6 bases). The CDR3, as DNA: TGTGCCAGCAGCCCCCTGAGAAGCGGGGAGCAGTTCTTC. It specifies CASSPLRSGEQFF.